The 8 T cell receptor beta chains in this list originate from one sample, sequenced in a study of blood T cells in healthy people across ages. Together with a sample-barcoded 5' primer, a J-beta primer mix was included in a second PCR lasting roughly 6 to 12 cycles. TCRdb re-called the 5' RACE reads with MiXCR, one entry per CDR3 protein. The top ten clones hold 20% to 25% of a sample with about 970,000 distinct CDR3 sequences, roughly 51% of them seen once. Sequencing was done on a sample of blood. Every receptor here comes from a woman aged 60-75 years in good health.

This clonotype came up once. The chain carries TRBV5-1 and TRBJ1-2; perhaps TRBD1 as D (6 bases). Trimming shortened V by 5 bases and J by 3 bases, and 17 bases separated the two germline ends. The CDR3 is made up of 15 amino acids. Germline V gene lookup returns CDR1 SGHRS and CDR2 YFSETQ. This chain's CDR3 is CASRRNREGDYGYTF. The CDR3 DNA is TGCGCCAGCAGAAGAAACAGGGAAGGAGACTATGGCTACACCTTC.

The V gene is TRBV3-1, the J gene TRBJ2-7; possibly TRBD1 for D (5 bases). V was pared by 3 bases and J by 2 bases, with 11 bases between. Per the germline V gene, CDR1 is LGHDT and CDR2 is YNNKEL (reference sequence). CDR3 length: 14 amino acids. Here the CDR3 DNA reads TGTGCCAGCAGCCACCTCGACAGACCCTACGAGCAGTACTTC. Translated, it gives CASSHLDRPYEQYF.

This clonotype was picked up a small number of times. The chain links TRBV4-1 to TRBJ2-1; D assignment may be TRBD1 or TRBD2 (5 bases each). In germline, CDR1 is MGHRA, CDR2 YSYEKL. V lost 0 bases and J lost 4, with 10 bases in between. The CDR3 contains 15 residues. The CDR3: CASSQEGWGYNEQFF. The CDR3 DNA reads as TGCGCCAGCAGCCAAGAAGGCTGGGGGTACAATGAGCAGTTCTTC.

This clonotype was seen a single time. The chain is built from TRBV6-5 and TRBJ2-5, with no clear D. The V gene's germline CDR1 is MNHEY and CDR2 SVGAGI. This CDR3 spans 13 amino acids. V was shortened by 8 bases and J by 3 bases, with 13 bases between the two germline ends. CDR3 in amino acids: CASSTGREETQYF. The CDR3 nucleotides read TGTGCCAGCTCAACGGGCAGAGAAGAGACCCAGTACTTC.

This clonotype was recorded once. Compared with germline, one end of the junction differs, possibly owing to a read error. The rearrangement joins TRBV6-2 or TRBV6-3 to TRBJ2-5, with D possibly matching TRBD1 (5 bases). The length of the CDR3 is 14 residues. CDR1 and CDR2 (germline): MNHEY, SVGEGT. The CDR3 spells CANSPTERTYERYF. The CDR3 region has the DNA TGTGCCAACAGTCCGACAGAAAGAACCTACGAGCGGTACTTC.

Regarding this clonotype: This likely comes from a read error, as the CDR3 has no conserved phenylalanine or tryptophan at its end. This sequence joins TRBV7-9 and TRBJ2-4; unclear D gene. Germline assignment: CDR1 SEHNR and CDR2 FQNEAQ (reference sequence). Trimming pared 5 bases from V and 6 bases from J, leaving 11 bases between. The CDR3 contains 13 residues. CDR3 amino acids: CASSPDPGNIQYL. As DNA, the CDR3 is TGTGCCAGCAGCCCTGACCCAGGAAACATTCAGTACTTA.

The J gene is TRBJ2-7, the V gene TRBV6-5, with D perhaps matching TRBD1 or TRBD2 (5 bases each). Trimming removed 0 bases at V and 5 bases at J, with 11 bases between. This CDR3 comprises 14 residues. Germline V gene sequence: CDR1 MNHEY, CDR2 SVGAGI. The chain's CDR3 is CASSYSLGVNEQYF. The CDR3 nucleotides read TGTGCCAGCAGTTACTCCTTGGGGGTGAACGAGCAGTACTTC.

V gene TRBV12-3 or TRBV12-4 combines with J gene TRBJ2-5, with 8 bases identical to TRBD2. The DNA end is a closer match to TRBJ2-7, so the J assignment may be wrong. The CDR3 is 14 residues long. The CDR3 DNA is TGTGCCAGCAGTTTGGTCGCGGGAGGTTTCGAGCAGTACTTC. Translated, it gives CASSLVAGGFEQYF.